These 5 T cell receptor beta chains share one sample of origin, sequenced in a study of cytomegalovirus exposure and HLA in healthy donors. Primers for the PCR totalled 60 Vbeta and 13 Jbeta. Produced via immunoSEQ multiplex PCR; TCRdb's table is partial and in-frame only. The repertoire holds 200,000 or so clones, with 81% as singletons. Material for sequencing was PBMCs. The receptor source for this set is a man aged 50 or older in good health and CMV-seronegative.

The CDR3 DNA reads as TGTGCCAGCAGCTTGACTAGCGGGGGAGACGAGCAGTACTTC. Translating gives CASSLTSGGDEQYF. The J gene is TRBJ2-7, the V gene TRBV2; TRBD2 matches 12 bases. The germline V gene encodes CDR1 SNHLY and CDR2 FYNNEI. The CDR3 runs 14 residues. J was trimmed by 5 bases and V by 6 bases; bases with no gene match: 5. The whole variable domain, filled in from reference TRBV2 and TRBJ2-7, reads EPEVTQTPSHQVTQMGQEVILRCVPISNHLYFYWYRQILGQKVEFLVSFYNNEISEKSEIFDDQFSVERPDGSNFTLKIRSTKLEDSAMYFCASSLTSGGDEQYFGPGTRLTVT.

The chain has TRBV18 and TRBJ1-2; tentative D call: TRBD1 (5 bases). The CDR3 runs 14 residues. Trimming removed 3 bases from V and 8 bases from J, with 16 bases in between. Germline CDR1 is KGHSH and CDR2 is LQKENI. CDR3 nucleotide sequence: TGTGCCAGCTCACCCCGGGACTTCCGTTCGGGCTACACCTTC. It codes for CASSPRDFRSGYTF. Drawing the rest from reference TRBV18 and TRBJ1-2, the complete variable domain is NAGVMQNPRHLVRRRGQEARLRCSPMKGHSHVYWYRQLPEEGLKFMVYLQKENIIDESGMPKERFSAEFPKEGPSILRIQQVVRGDSAAYFCASSPRDFRSGYTFGSGTRLTVV.

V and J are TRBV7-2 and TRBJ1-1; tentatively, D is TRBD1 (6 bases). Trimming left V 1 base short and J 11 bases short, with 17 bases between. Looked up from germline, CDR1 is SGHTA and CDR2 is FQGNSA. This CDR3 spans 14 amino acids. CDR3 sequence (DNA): TGTGCCAGCAGCTTAGTCTCCAGGGGAAGAGAGGCTTTCTTT. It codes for CASSLVSRGREAFF. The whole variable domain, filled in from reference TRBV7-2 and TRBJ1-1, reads GAGVSQSPSNKVTEKGKDVELRCDPISGHTALYWYRQSLGQGLEFLIYFQGNSAPDKSGLPSDRFSAERTGGSVSTLTIQRTQQEDSAVYLCASSLVSRGREAFFGQGTRLTVV.

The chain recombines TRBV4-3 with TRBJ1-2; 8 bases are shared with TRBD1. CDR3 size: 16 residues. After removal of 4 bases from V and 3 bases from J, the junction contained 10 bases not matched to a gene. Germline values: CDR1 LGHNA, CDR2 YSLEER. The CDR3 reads CASSPTSPDRDYGYTF. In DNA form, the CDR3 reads TGCGCCAGCAGCCCCACCAGTCCGGACAGGGACTATGGCTACACCTTC.

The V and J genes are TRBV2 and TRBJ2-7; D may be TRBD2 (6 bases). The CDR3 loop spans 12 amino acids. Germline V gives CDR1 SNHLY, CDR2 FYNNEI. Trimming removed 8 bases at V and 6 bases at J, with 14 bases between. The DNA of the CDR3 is TGTGCCAGCTTGGGGGGTCGTGGCGAGCAGTACTTC. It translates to CASLGGRGEQYF.